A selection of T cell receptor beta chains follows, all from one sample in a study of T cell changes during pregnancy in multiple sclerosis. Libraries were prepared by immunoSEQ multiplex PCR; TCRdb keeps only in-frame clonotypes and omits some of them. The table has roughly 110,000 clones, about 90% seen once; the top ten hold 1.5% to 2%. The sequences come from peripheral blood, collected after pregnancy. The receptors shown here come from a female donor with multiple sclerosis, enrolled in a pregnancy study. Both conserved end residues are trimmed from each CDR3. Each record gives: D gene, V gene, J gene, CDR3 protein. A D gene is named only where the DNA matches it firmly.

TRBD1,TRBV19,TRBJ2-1,ASSSGTGINNEQF
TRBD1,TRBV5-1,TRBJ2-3,ASSIQGGTDTQY
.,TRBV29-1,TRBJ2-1,SVVGLRSYNEQF
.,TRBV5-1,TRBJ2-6,ASSLQTGTKKSGANVLT
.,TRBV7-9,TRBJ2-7,ASSFGGASYEQY
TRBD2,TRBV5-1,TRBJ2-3,ASSPNPSGADTQY
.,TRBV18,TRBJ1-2,ASSPPGLLNYGYT
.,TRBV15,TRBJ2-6,ATSRVVGASSGANVLT
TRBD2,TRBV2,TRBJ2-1,ASSERSGGPEQF
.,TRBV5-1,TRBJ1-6,ASSPLGGFSYNSPLH
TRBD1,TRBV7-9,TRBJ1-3,ASSLAGTASGNTIY
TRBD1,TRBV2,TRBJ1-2,ASSKDRARDYGYT
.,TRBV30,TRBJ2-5,AWRSWLQETQY
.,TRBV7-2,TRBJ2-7,ASSWGRTQLEQY
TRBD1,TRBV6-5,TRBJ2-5,ASSYSTGQETQY
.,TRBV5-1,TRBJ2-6,ASTGEGAGANVLT
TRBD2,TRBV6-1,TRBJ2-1,ASSEAIITRGTSGRAKSSEQF
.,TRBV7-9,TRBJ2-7,ASSLKRVSAYEQY
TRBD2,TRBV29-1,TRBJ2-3,SVESGGTDTQY
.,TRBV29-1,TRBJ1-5,SVGQTNQPQH
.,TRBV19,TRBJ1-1,ASRGPLKQTEAF
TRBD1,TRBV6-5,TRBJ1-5,ASSRGQGMSQPQH